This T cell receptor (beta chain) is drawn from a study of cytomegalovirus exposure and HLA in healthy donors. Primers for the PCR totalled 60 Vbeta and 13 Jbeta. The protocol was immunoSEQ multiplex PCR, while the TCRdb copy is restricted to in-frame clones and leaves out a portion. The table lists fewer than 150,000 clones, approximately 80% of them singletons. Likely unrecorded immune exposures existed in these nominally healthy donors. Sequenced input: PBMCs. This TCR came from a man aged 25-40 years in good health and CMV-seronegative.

CDR3 DNA sequence: TGTGCCAGCAGGACAGACTCTGGAAACACCATATATTTT. It yields the protein CASRTDSGNTIYF. This chain connects TRBV25-1 to TRBJ1-3; D possibly corresponds to TRBD1 (5 bases). Germline V gene data show CDR1 as MGHDK and CDR2 as SYGVNS. This CDR3 comprises 13 residues. Trimming removed 6 bases at V and 0 bases at J, with 6 bases between.